The clone carrying this T cell receptor beta chain was seen a few times. Data came from immunoSEQ multiplex PCR; TCRdb stores just in-frame clones and leaves some out. Found here are approximately 11,000 clones, more than 75% of them singletons; the top ten hold roughly 2.7%. Germline CDR1 and CDR2: SGHDT and YYEEEE. V was cut by 4 bases and J by 4 bases, with 12 bases left in between. The CDR3 sequence is 13 residues long. The data originate from a study of chemoradiotherapy in HPV16-positive cancers. The sample in question was blood, obtained from a patient who underwent chemoradiotherapy. The chain joins TRBV5-6 to TRBJ2-7; no reliable D call. The source of this sequence is a human donor with HPV-associated anogenital cancer. CDR3 sequence (DNA): TGTGCCAGCAGCCATCTTGTGCGTTACGAGCAGTACTTC. Encoded protein: CASSHLVRYEQYF.